This is a list of T cell receptor beta chains from one sample in a study of control samples from healthy donors and cancer patients. Measured with immunoSEQ multiplex PCR; TCRdb has only the in-frame clones, and not every one. The sample shows some 120,000 clones, around nine tenths of them seen only once. Material: blood. The origin of the receptors is a young man in good health. Both conserved end residues are trimmed from each CDR3.

v_call | cdr3_aa
TRBV5-1 | ASSQDRPNYGYT
TRBV12-3/TRBV12-4 | ASSLGGHEQF
TRBV5-1 | ASSSDSNSPLH
TRBV11-2 | ASSLDLDTQY
TRBV3-1/TRBV3-2 | ASSQLGGSSNQPQH
TRBV6-6 | ASSTRTGSSNQPQH
TRBV25-1 | ASSVESGTANYGYT
TRBV6-5 | ASRGTAGYT
TRBV19 | ASSIDRGNIQY
TRBV5-1 | ASQISTGQETQY
TRBV28 | ASSLSHRATDTQY
TRBV13 | ASSSGQVNYGYT
TRBV9 | ASSADWNTEAF
TRBV11-2 | ASSLVLTGANVLT
TRBV5-1 | ASSTGTSNYGYT
TRBV6-1 | ASSEAGVANEKLF
TRBV7-9 | ASSRTNYGYT
TRBV7-9 | ASSLDWGSTYEQY
TRBV10-3 | AIKPQGQSLAF
TRBV9 | ASSVEVRTEAF
TRBV5-1 | ASSLGADMNTEAF
TRBV20-1 | SAHIYNEQF
TRBV3-1/TRBV3-2 | ASDGLAGDDTQY
TRBV11-3 | ASSSSDGSSYEQY
TRBV24-1 | ATSLAGTDTQY
TRBV7-6 | ASSPTSGGADTQY
TRBV5-6 | ASSLAGTGYT
TRBV29-1 | SVDRGAGTEAF
TRBV3-1/TRBV3-2 | ASTSGANYGYT
TRBV13 | ASSLRRPNTGELF
TRBV11-3 | ASSLMGLGQPQH
TRBV23-1 | ASSGTGNQPQH
TRBV6-6 | ASTDGSSSGNTIY
TRBV3-1/TRBV3-2 | ASSQDANGYGYT
TRBV5-1 | ASSSGTVPSPLH
TRBV2 | ASSLGTVLTSTDTQY
TRBV6-5 | ASSLSPGDVYGYT
TRBV30 | AWSGAAGRGRPGYGYT
TRBV3-1/TRBV3-2 | ASSQVQGQETQY
TRBV30 | AWSEQGNSPLH
TRBV9 | AGSRQGMGTEAF
TRBV5-1 | ASSLDTYGYT
TRBV5-1 | ASSPDSSYGYT
TRBV18 | ASSPPTNGAGGYT
TRBV2 | ASSPQVDQPQH
TRBV5-4 | ASSTTGSMNTEAF
TRBV18 | ASSPPRGRRRDTQY
TRBV10-3 | AINRQGNTEAF
TRBV11-2 | ASSPSGGNYGYT
TRBV2 | ASSEIQGRINQPQH
TRBV27 | ASSLRRAAANTGELF
TRBV24-1 | ATSDPGTIADTQY
TRBV7-3 | ASSLNGGSANTDTQY
TRBV2 | ASSSGSPN
TRBV24-1 | ATRDRGLTEAF
TRBV3-1/TRBV3-2 | ASSQDQGRGRLSNQPQH
TRBV5-1 | ASSLDGQGENEQF
TRBV3-1/TRBV3-2 | ASSPSVAGSYGYT
TRBV3-1/TRBV3-2 | ASSRQQETQY